Presented here are 29 T cell receptor beta chains from one specimen sequenced in a study of long-term antiretroviral therapy in people with HIV (dated by TCRdb to 2022 to 2024). Sequencing of the TRB variable region was done with the immunoSEQ hsTCRB v3.0 assay at survey level resolution. TCRdb retrieved this table from immuneACCESS and kept in-frame rearrangements only. Not all clones are present; in checked studies, unresolved V genes account for under half, and no reason is known for the remainder. The sample includes 16,000 or so clones, with roughly 95% observed a single time. Just over 1.4% of the sample goes to the ten largest clones. The sample here was unsorted PBMCs, taken roughly 10 years after starting antiretroviral therapy. The receptors here all came from a man aged 30-40 years with HIV.

V and J are TRBV4-1 and TRBJ1-6; D gene unclear. The CDR3 extends over 14 amino acids. The V gene's germline CDR1 is MGHRA and CDR2 YSYEKL. V was shortened by 1 base and J by 5 bases, with 6 bases between the two germline ends. The CDR3 DNA is TGCGCCAGCAGCCAAGGAAAGCATAATTCACCCCTCCACTTT. Its translation: CASSQGKHNSPLHF.

V usage is TRBV2 and J usage is TRBJ1-5; TRBD1 matches 9 bases. V dropped 5 bases and J dropped 6; count of bases not matched to a gene: 5. The CDR3 is 14 residues long. Per germline, CDR1 SNHLY and CDR2 FYNNEI. CDR3 amino acids: CASSSQGAGQPQHF. The CDR3 nucleotides are TGTGCCAGCAGTTCACAGGGGGCGGGTCAGCCCCAGCATTTT.

This chain links TRBV5-1 with TRBJ1-4; the match to TRBD1 covers 7 bases. The CDR3 runs 16 residues. V was clipped by 1 base and J by 7 bases; unmatched bases: 10. Germline V gene sequence: CDR1 SGHRS, CDR2 YFSETQ. The CDR3 region is CASSLYQGEVAEKLFF. The CDR3 nucleotides read TGCGCCAGCAGCTTGTATCAGGGGGAGGTAGCTGAAAAACTGTTTTTT. The full variable domain, in which reference TRBV5-1 and TRBJ1-4 provide the parts outside the CDR3, is KAGVTQTPRYLIKTRGQQVTLSCSPISGHRSVSWYQQTPGQGLQFLFEYFSETQRNKGNFPGRFSGRQFSNSRSEMNVSTLELGDSALYLCASSLYQGEVAEKLFFGSGTQLSVL.

Turning to this clone: One junction end does not reproduce the germline sequence, and a read error may be involved. The sample has other DNA sequences that encode this CDR3 too. The chain is built from TRBV6-1 and TRBJ2-3; 7 bases match TRBD1. The CDR3 consists of 14 residues. Germline CDR1 MNHNS, CDR2 SASEGT. The CDR3 nucleotides read TGCGCCAGCAGTGAGGGGGCTAGCACAGATACGCAGTATTTT. Translating it yields CASSEGASTDTQYF.

This chain links TRBV7-6 with TRBJ2-1; 8 nucleotides line up with TRBD1. The CDR3 is made up of 13 amino acids. Per germline, CDR1 SGHVS and CDR2 FNYEAQ. V dropped 5 bases and J dropped 10; count of bases not matched to a gene: 7. The CDR3 loop reads CASSRDRGREQFF. DNA of the CDR3: TGTGCCAGCAGCCGAGACAGGGGCAGGGAGCAGTTCTTC.

The sample holds one count of this clone. An end of the junction does not agree with germline; a read error may underlie this. This rearrangement joins TRBV6-5 to TRBJ2-7; TRBD1 matches at 7 bases. The CDR3 runs to 13 residues. Germline CDR1 and CDR2: MNHEY and SVGAGI. The CDR3 DNA follows: TGTGCCAGCACTTACAGGGGTTCCTACGAGCAGTACTTC. It encodes CASTYRGSYEQYF.

The V gene is TRBV19, the J gene TRBJ1-4; D remains unclear. Trimming removed 7 bases at V and 5 bases at J, with 5 bases between. Germline CDR1 reads LNHDA; CDR2 reads SQIVND (reference sequence). The CDR3 has 11 residues. The CDR3 sequence is CASNRNEKLFF. CDR3 coding DNA: TGTGCCAGTAATCGGAATGAAAAACTGTTTTTT.

The J gene is TRBJ1-6, the V gene TRBV6-6; no clear D gene. Germline V CDR1 and CDR2: MNHNY, SVGAGI (reference sequence). With 7 bases removed from V and 0 bases from J, the gap between germline ends came to 7 bases. The CDR3 consists of 14 residues. CDR3 sequence: CASIQSSYNSPLHF. The CDR3 DNA follows: TGTGCCAGCATCCAGTCCTCCTATAATTCACCCCTCCACTTT.

This clone came up once. The rearrangement links TRBV19 to TRBJ1-1; 10 bases match TRBD1. J lost 4 bases, V lost 2 bases, and 7 bases had no gene match. CDR1 LNHDA and CDR2 SQIVND come from the germline V gene (reference sequence). This CDR3 contains 16 residues. The CDR3 DNA sequence: TGTGCCAGTAGTATACCGGTGACAGGGGGCGGCACTGAAGCTTTCTTT. The encoded protein is CASSIPVTGGGTEAFF.

The CDR3 region is CASSFTGNTEAFF. The CDR3 DNA reads TGTGCCAGCAGCTTCACAGGGAACACTGAAGCTTTCTTT. This sequence joins TRBV5-5 and TRBJ1-1; possible D gene TRBD1, 5 bases. Germline V gene lookup returns CDR1 SGHKS and CDR2 YYEKEE (reference sequence). Trimming cost V 2 bases and J 1 base, with 6 bases left between them. The length of the CDR3 is 13 residues.

This clone was found a few times. V and J are TRBV6-5 and TRBJ1-6; TRBD1 aligns across 9 bases. V dropped 10 bases and J dropped 9; count of bases not matched to a gene: 13. Germline CDR1 reads MNHEY; CDR2 reads SVGAGI. The CDR3 contains 15 residues. This chain's CDR3 is CATRQGEGGGSPLHF. The CDR3 DNA sequence: TGTGCCACCCGACAGGGGGAGGGAGGGGGTTCACCCCTCCACTTT.

The chain recombines TRBV7-9 with TRBJ2-5, with D possibly being TRBD1 (6 bases). This CDR3 comprises 13 residues. Between the trimmed V and J ends, which lost 1 base and 7 bases, there was a span of 10 bases. The germline V gene encodes CDR1 SEHNR and CDR2 FQNEAQ (reference sequence). The CDR3 is CASSLVGQRTQYF. The CDR3, as DNA: TGTGCCAGCAGCTTAGTGGGACAACGGACCCAGTACTTC.

This chain connects TRBV11-3 to TRBJ2-1, with 9 positions matching TRBD2. The CDR3 loop spans 19 amino acids. Trimming at V came to 6 bases and at J to 7 bases, leaving 22 bases not matched to a gene. CDR1 and CDR2 (germline): SGHNT, YENEEA. The CDR3 nucleotides are TGTGCCAGCAGTCGGCCCCCTGGCACGGCGGCGGGGGGGATGAATGAGCAGTTCTTC. It translates to CASSRPPGTAAGGMNEQFF.

The V gene is TRBV6-5, the J gene TRBJ2-5; the D is unclear. The germline gives CDR1 MNHEY, CDR2 SVGAGI. The CDR3 consists of 13 residues. V was pared by 0 bases and J by 6 bases, with 8 bases between. The CDR3 DNA sequence: TGTGCCAGCAGTTACTCTTTCGGCAAGACCCAGTACTTC. It encodes CASSYSFGKTQYF.

This clone was recorded only once. The chain employs TRBV18 and TRBJ1-1, with a tentative D call TRBD1 (6 bases). The CDR3 is 15 amino acids. V shed 2 bases and J shed 1 base, with 11 bases lying between them. The germline gives CDR1 KGHSH, CDR2 LQKENI. The CDR3 bases are TGTGCCAGCTCACCATCTGGGGGCGCGAACACTGAAGCTTTCTTT. Translated, it gives CASSPSGGANTEAFF.

This clone was seen just once. J is TRBJ2-5 and V is TRBV4-1; D tentatively fits TRBD1 or TRBD2 (7 bases each). Germline V CDR1 and CDR2: MGHRA, YSYEKL. V was shortened by 3 bases and J by 0 bases, with 14 bases between the two germline ends. This CDR3 is built from 16 residues. CDR3 region: CASSQQGGVDQETQYF. In DNA form, the CDR3 reads TGCGCCAGCAGCCAGCAGGGGGGGGTCGACCAAGAGACCCAGTACTTC.

This chain uses TRBV5-4 with TRBJ1-1, with TRBD1 identical over 7 bases. The ends lost 4 bases at V and 4 bases at J; junction bases unmatched: 7. Germline V CDR1 and CDR2: SGHNT, YYREEE (reference sequence). The CDR3 loop spans 14 amino acids. The CDR3, as DNA: TGTGCCAGCAGCGGGGCAGGGGGAGGCACTGAAGCTTTCTTT. It specifies CASSGAGGGTEAFF.

The chain couples TRBV4-1 to TRBJ2-5; 7 bases are shared with TRBD1. V was clipped by 1 base and J by 6 bases; unmatched bases: 2. CDR1 is MGHRA and CDR2 is YSYEKL in the germline V gene. The CDR3 contains 13 residues. CDR3 in amino acids: CASSQGQGKTQYF. As DNA, the CDR3 is TGCGCCAGCAGCCAAGGACAGGGCAAGACCCAGTACTTC.

V and J are TRBV5-1 and TRBJ1-1; the D is unclear. The CDR3 has 13 residues. In germline, CDR1 is SGHRS, CDR2 YFSETQ. V lost 4 bases to trimming and J lost 5 bases, with 12 bases between them. The CDR3 DNA reads TGCGCCAGCAGCCATCTTCAGAGGACTGAAGCTTTCTTT. The encoded protein is CASSHLQRTEAFF.

In DNA form, the CDR3 reads TGTGCCTGCCCCGCCGGGGCGGATGAGCAGTACGTC. Translating gives CACPAGADEQYV. The chain is built from TRBV6-5 and TRBJ2-7, with D perhaps matching TRBD1 or TRBD2 (5 bases each). Trimming shortened V by 11 bases and J by 7 bases, and 18 bases separated the two germline ends. Per germline, CDR1 MNHEY and CDR2 SVGAGI. The CDR3 loop spans 12 amino acids.

This chain connects TRBV10-2 to TRBJ2-2; perhaps TRBD1 as D (5 bases). This CDR3 spans 15 amino acids. Germline V gene sequence: CDR1 WSHSY, CDR2 SAAADI. With 5 bases removed from V and 3 bases from J, the gap between germline ends came to 13 bases. Here the CDR3 DNA reads TGCGCCAGCAGTTTAGTGGGGCTCCACACCGGGGAGCTGTTTTTT. This sequence encodes CASSLVGLHTGELFF.

The gene calls are TRBV2 and TRBJ1-5; a possible D gene is TRBD1 (6 bases). This CDR3 is 19 amino acids long. Trimming stripped 1 base from V and 6 bases from J, with 25 bases between. From germline, CDR1 is SNHLY and CDR2 FYNNEI. The CDR3 DNA sequence: TGTGCCAGCAGTGAAGGGCCCCCGGGGGGGGGCTTGAGGGGTCAGCCCCAGCATTTT. Amino acid sequence: CASSEGPPGGGLRGQPQHF. The variable domain in full, with the rest retrieved from reference TRBV2 and TRBJ1-5, is EPEVTQTPSHQVTQMGQEVILRCVPISNHLYFYWYRQILGQKVEFLVSFYNNEISEKSEIFDDQFSVERPDGSNFTLKIRSTKLEDSAMYFCASSEGPPGGGLRGQPQHFGDGTRLSIL.

CDR3 in DNA: TGTGCCAGCAGGGTAGGACTAGCGGGGGGTGACAATGAGCAGTTCTTC. This encodes CASRVGLAGGDNEQFF. The gene calls are TRBV2 and TRBJ2-1, with 14 nucleotides matching TRBD2. Germline V gene sequence: CDR1 SNHLY, CDR2 FYNNEI. Unmatched junction bases numbered 6, after V lost 6 bases and J lost 5 bases. The CDR3 contains 16 residues.

The J gene is TRBJ2-5, the V gene TRBV4-1; D uncertain. The tail of the sequence fits TRBJ2-7 better, so the J call may be wrong. CDR3 length: 14 residues. Germline V gives CDR1 MGHRA, CDR2 YSYEKL. The CDR3, as DNA: TGCGCCAGCAGCCAAGATTTGTACTTGGACGAGCAGTACTTC. This gives the protein CASSQDLYLDEQYF.

V usage is TRBV6-6 and J usage is TRBJ1-5; D is unclear. Trimming took off 2 bases at V and 0 bases at J, with 11 bases between the two ends. This CDR3 has 16 amino acids. Germline V gene data show CDR1 as MNHNY and CDR2 as SVGAGI (reference sequence). CDR3 coding DNA: TGTGCCAGCAGTTACGTCCAGGACCCTAGCAATCAGCCCCAGCATTTT. This codes for CASSYVQDPSNQPQHF.

The gene calls are TRBV27 and TRBJ2-1; D not resolved. Germline values: CDR1 MNHEY, CDR2 SMNVEV (reference sequence). Trimming stripped 3 bases from V and 6 bases from J, with 15 bases between. This CDR3 has 15 residues. The CDR3 loop reads CASSFKSGIFNEQFF. DNA for the CDR3: TGTGCCAGCAGTTTTAAAAGTGGAATCTTCAATGAGCAGTTCTTC.

The genes are TRBV10-3 and TRBJ2-3; 7 bases map to TRBD2. CDR1 is ENHRY, CDR2 SYGVKD, per germline. This CDR3 has 14 residues. The CDR3 DNA reads as TGTGACGCCCGGGGAGGGGCCTGCACAGATACGCAGTATTTT. This gives the protein CDARGGACTDTQYF.

This clone was seen a handful of times. V gene TRBV9 combines with J gene TRBJ2-2; 9 bases align to TRBD1. Germline V gene lookup returns CDR1 SGDLS and CDR2 YYNGEE. V was clipped by 3 bases and J by 3 bases; unmatched bases: 0. The CDR3 is 14 residues long. In DNA form, the CDR3 reads TGTGCCAGCAGCGGGGACAGGGACACCGGGGAGCTGTTTTTT. Translating it yields CASSGDRDTGELFF.

This clone has just one count. V is TRBV6-6 and J is TRBJ2-7, with D unresolved. The CDR3 extends over 13 amino acids. CDR1 is MNHNY, CDR2 SVGAGI, per germline (reference sequence). V lost 7 bases and J 5 bases, leaving 15 bases between the germline ends. CDR3 region: CASTLQGFDEQYF. In DNA, the CDR3 is TGTGCCAGCACCCTACAAGGGTTCGACGAGCAGTACTTC.